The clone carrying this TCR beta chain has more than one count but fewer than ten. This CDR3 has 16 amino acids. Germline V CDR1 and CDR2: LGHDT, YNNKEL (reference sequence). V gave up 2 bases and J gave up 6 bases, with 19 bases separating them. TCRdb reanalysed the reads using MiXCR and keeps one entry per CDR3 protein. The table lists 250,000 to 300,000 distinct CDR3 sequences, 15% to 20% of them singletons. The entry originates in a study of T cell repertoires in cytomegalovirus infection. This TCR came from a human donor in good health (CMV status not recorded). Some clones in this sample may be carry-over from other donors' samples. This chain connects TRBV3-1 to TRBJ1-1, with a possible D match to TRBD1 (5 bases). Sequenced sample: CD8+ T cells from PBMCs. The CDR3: CASSQIWAGRVPEAFF. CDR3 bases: TGTGCCAGCAGCCAAATATGGGCAGGGAGAGTCCCTGAAGCTTTCTTT.